The 7 T cell receptor beta chains presented below share a single source sample, sequenced in a study of PD-L1 blockade in urothelial cancer. TCRdb's copy holds only in-frame clones and misses some; the assay was immunoSEQ multiplex PCR. The repertoire holds about 30,000 clones, with 80% to 90% as singletons. Time point indicated: peripheral blood 6 weeks after treatment start. Sequencing used PBMCs, obtained around atezolizumab (anti-PD-L1) treatment. These receptors originate from a man at least 80 years old with urothelial cancer.

The J gene is TRBJ2-1, the V gene TRBV28; 13 bases line up with TRBD2. This CDR3 is built from 15 residues. Germline CDR1 and CDR2: MDHEN and SYDVKM. Germline trimming cut 2 bases from V and 10 bases from J; bases unmatched to any gene: 5. The CDR3 DNA reads TGTGCCAGCAGTTTAAGGCCACTAGCGGGAGGGGAGCAGTTCTTC. Protein product: CASSLRPLAGGEQFF. Drawing the rest from reference TRBV28 and TRBJ2-1, the complete variable domain is DVKVTQSSRYLVKRTGEKVFLECVQDMDHENMFWYRQDPGLGLRLIYFSYDVKMKEKGDIPEGYSVSREKKERFSLILESASTNQTSMYLCASSLRPLAGGEQFFGPGTRLTVL.

This chain connects TRBV7-2 to TRBJ2-7; 7 bases line up with TRBD1. V lost 5 bases, J lost 1 base, and 5 bases stayed unmatched. Germline CDR1 reads SGHTA; CDR2 reads FQGNSA. CDR3 length: 14 amino acids. The CDR3 DNA is TGTGCCAGCAGCCCCGCGACAGGGTCCTACGAGCAGTACTTC. Protein: CASSPATGSYEQYF.

The rearrangement uses TRBV18 and TRBJ2-3, with TRBD2 matching 13 bases. The CDR3 is 18 amino acids. CDR1 is KGHSH, CDR2 LQKENI, per germline. The V and J ends lost 6 bases and 2 bases, in that order; junction bases with no gene match: 11. The CDR3 bases are TGTGCCAGCTCTAAACTAGCGGGAGGGCCATCTCCCACAGATACGCAGTATTTT. It is translated as CASSKLAGGPSPTDTQYF.

The chain recombines TRBV7-8 with TRBJ1-1, with D perhaps TRBD1 (5 bases). Germline CDR1 is SGHVS and CDR2 is FQNEAQ. Trimming shortened V by 5 bases and J by 5 bases, and 21 bases separated the two germline ends. The CDR3 is made up of 16 amino acids. The CDR3 bases are TGTGCCAGCAGCACACACCGTGGGGGGGGAAGGACTGAAGCTTTCTTT. This codes for CASSTHRGGGRTEAFF. The full variable domain, with the rest looked up from reference TRBV7-8 and TRBJ1-1, is GAGVSQSPRYKVAKRGQDVALRCDPISGHVSLFWYQQALGQGPEFLTYFQNEAQLDKSGLPSDRFFAERPEGSVSTLKIQRTQQEDSAVYLCASSTHRGGGRTEAFFGQGTRLTVV.

The V gene is TRBV6-5, the J gene TRBJ1-2, with TRBD1 matching over 7 bases. The V segment lost 5 bases and the J segment 8 bases; nucleotides outside the gene matches: 5. The CDR3 runs 12 residues. CDR1 is MNHEY, CDR2 SVGAGI, per germline. DNA for the CDR3: TGTGCCAGCAGTAAGGGGGCAGAAGGCTACACCTTC. This gives the protein CASSKGAEGYTF.

The J gene is TRBJ1-2, the V gene TRBV7-6, with D tentatively TRBD1 (6 bases). The CDR3 is 18 amino acids. V was clipped by 5 bases and J by 5 bases, with 27 bases between them. In germline, CDR1 is SGHVS, CDR2 FNYEAQ. The CDR3 nucleotides are TGTGCCAGCAGCCCCATGGACAGCGGACCGGAGGGGGGGTATGGCTACACCTTC. It yields the protein CASSPMDSGPEGGYGYTF.

The V call is TRBV11-2, the J call TRBJ2-1; 8 nucleotides agree with TRBD2. The CDR3 loop spans 15 amino acids. The V segment lost 2 bases and the J segment 7 bases; nucleotides outside the gene matches: 7. Germline CDR1 reads SGHAT; CDR2 reads FQNNGV. CDR3 in DNA: TGTGCCAGCAGCTTATATGGCGGGAGGCGAAATGAGCAGTTCTTC. It translates to CASSLYGGRRNEQFF.